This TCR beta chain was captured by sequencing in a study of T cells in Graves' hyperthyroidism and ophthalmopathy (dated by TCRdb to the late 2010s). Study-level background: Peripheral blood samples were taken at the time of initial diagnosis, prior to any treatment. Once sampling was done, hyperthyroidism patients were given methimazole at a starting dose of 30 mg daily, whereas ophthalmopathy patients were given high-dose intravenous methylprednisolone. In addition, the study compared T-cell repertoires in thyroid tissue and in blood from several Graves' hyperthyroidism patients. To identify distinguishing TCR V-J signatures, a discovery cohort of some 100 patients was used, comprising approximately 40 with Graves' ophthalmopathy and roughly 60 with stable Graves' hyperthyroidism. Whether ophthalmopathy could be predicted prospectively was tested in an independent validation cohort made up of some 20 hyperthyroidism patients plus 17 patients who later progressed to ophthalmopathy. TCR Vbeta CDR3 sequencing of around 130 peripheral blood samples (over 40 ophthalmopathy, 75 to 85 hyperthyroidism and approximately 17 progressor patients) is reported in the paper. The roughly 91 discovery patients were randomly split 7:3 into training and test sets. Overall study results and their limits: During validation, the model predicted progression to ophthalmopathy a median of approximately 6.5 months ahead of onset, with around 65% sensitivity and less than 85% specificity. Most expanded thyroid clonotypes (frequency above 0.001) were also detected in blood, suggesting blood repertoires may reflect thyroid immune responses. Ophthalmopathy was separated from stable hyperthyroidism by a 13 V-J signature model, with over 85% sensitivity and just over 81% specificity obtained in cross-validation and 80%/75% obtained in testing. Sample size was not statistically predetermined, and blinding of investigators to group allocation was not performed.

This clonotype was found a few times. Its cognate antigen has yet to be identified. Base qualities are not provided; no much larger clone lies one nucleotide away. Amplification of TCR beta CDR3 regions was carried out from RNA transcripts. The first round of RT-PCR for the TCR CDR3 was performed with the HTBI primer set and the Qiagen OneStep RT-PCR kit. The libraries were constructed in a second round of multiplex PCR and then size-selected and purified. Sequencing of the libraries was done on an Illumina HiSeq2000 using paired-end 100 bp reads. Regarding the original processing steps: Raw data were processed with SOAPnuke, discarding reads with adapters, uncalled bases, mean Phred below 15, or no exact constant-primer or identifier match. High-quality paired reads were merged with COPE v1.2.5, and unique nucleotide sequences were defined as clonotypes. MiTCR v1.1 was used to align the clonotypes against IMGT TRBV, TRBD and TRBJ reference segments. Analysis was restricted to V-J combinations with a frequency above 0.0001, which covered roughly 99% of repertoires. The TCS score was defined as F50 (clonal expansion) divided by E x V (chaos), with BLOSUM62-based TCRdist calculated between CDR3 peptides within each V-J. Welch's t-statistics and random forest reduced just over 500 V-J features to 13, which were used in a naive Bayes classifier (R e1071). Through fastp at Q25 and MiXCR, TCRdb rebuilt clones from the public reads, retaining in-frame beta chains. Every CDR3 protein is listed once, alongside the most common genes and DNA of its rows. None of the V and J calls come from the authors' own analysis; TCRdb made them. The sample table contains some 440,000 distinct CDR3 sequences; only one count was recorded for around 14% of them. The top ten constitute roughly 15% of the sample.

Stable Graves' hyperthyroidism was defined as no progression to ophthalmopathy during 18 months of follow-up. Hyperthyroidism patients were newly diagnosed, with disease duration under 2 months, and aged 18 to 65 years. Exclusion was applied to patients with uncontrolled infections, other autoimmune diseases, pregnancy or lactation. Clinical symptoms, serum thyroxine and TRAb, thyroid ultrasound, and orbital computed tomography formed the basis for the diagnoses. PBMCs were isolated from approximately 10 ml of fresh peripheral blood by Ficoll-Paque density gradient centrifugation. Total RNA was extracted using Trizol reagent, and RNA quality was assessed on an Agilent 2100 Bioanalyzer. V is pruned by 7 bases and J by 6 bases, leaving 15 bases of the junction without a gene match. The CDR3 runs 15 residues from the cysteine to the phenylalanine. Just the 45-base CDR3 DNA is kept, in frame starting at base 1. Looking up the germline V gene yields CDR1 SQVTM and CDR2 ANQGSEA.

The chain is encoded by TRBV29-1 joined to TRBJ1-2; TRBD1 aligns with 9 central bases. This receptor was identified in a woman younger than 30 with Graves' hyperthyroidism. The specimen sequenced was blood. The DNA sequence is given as TGCAGCGCTCACACAGGGGGCGCGGTCGAGAATGGCTACACCTTC. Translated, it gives CSAHTGGAVENGYTF.